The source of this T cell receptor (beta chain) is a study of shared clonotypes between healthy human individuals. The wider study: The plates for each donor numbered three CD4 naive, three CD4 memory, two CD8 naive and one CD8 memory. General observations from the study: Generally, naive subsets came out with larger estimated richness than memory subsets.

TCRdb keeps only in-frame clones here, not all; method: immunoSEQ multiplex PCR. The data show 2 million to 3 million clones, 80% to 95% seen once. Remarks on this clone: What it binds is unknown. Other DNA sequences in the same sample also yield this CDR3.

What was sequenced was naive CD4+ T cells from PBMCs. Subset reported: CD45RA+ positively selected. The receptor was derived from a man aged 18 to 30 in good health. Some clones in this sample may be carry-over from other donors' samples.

The CDR3 loop reads CASSSSGRTDTQYF. For the CDR3, the DNA is TGTGCCAGCAGTTCAAGCGGGAGGACAGATACGCAGTATTTT. The V and J genes are TRBV28 and TRBJ2-3; 9 nucleotides align to TRBD2. V lost 4 bases to trimming and J lost 3 bases; unmatched junction nucleotides: 2. The CDR3 has 14 amino acids. The germline gives CDR1 MDHEN, CDR2 SYDVKM.